Only one count was recorded for the clone carrying this T cell receptor beta chain. These data originate in a study of CD8 T cells in Susac syndrome. This CDR3 has 11 amino acids. V gave up 4 bases and J gave up 6 bases, with 7 bases separating them. Germline V gene sequence: CDR1 SGDLS, CDR2 YYNGEE. When the RNA was reverse transcribed, random hexamers were used with an input of roughly 0.45 to 1 ug. immunoSEQ multiplex PCR amplified TCR beta CDR3 across 54 Vbeta, 13 Jbeta. MiXCR, applied by TCRdb to the immunoSEQ multiplex PCR reads, yields one record per CDR3 protein. The sample holds roughly 120,000 distinct CDR3 sequences, around 94% seen once.

The clonotype originates from a human donor with multiple sclerosis. The V call is TRBV9, the J call TRBJ1-2; D uncertain. The specimen was CD4+ T cells from PBMCs. CDR3 residues: CASSIGNGYTF. CDR3 bases: TGTGCCAGCAGCATTGGTAATGGCTACACCTTC.